The 4 T cell receptor beta chains below were found in one sample sequenced in a study of Tregs in tolerant kidney transplant recipients. Mixed chimerism was transient after nonmyeloablative marrow transplants from related graft donors. Sequencing used immunoSEQ multiplex PCR; TCRdb keeps in-frame clones, though not all of them. The table records roughly 50,000 clones, around 90% of them present only once. The source material was CD8+ T cells from blood (PBMCs), sampled 12 months after the transplant. All receptors derive from a human patient who received a combined kidney and bone marrow transplant. Some T cells may have originated in the graft donor.

The chain links TRBV28 to TRBJ2-7; perhaps TRBD1 as D (6 bases). The CDR3 runs to 13 residues. Germline CDR1 is MDHEN and CDR2 is SYDVKM. The germline V and J ends were trimmed by 4 bases and 5 bases, with 12 bases remaining between them. The CDR3 sequence: CASSSLQGDEQYF. The CDR3 nucleotides read TGTGCCAGCAGTTCATTACAGGGAGACGAGCAGTACTTC.

This chain joins TRBV7-9 and TRBJ2-2; tentative D call: TRBD1 (7 bases). Trimming removed 6 bases at V and 1 base at J, with 15 bases between. CDR1 is SEHNR, CDR2 FQNEAQ, per germline (reference sequence). CDR3 length: 16 amino acids. The CDR3 nucleotides read TGTGCCAGCAGTTTCCCCCAGGGGGGGAACACCGGGGAGCTGTTTTTT. It specifies CASSFPQGGNTGELFF.

About this clone itself: Other DNA sequences in the same sample also yield this CDR3. The J gene is TRBJ2-3, the V gene TRBV9, with D possibly matching TRBD1 (5 bases). The CDR3 runs to 13 residues. The germline gives CDR1 SGDLS, CDR2 YYNGEE. Deletions cut 3 bases from V and 0 bases from J, with 5 bases between. CDR3 bases: TGTGCCAGCAGCGGGACAAGCACAGATACGCAGTATTTT. Protein sequence: CASSGTSTDTQYF.

This chain connects TRBV7-8 to TRBJ2-3; D is ambiguous. The CDR3 loop spans 13 amino acids. V shed 5 bases and J shed 2 bases, with 8 bases lying between them. Germline assignment: CDR1 SGHVS and CDR2 FQNEAQ. The CDR3 reads CASSPHFTDTQYF. For the CDR3, the DNA is TGTGCCAGCAGCCCCCATTTCACAGATACGCAGTATTTT. The full variable domain, in which reference TRBV7-8 and TRBJ2-3 provide the parts outside the CDR3, is GAGVSQSPRYKVAKRGQDVALRCDPISGHVSLFWYQQALGQGPEFLTYFQNEAQLDKSGLPSDRFFAERPEGSVSTLKIQRTQQEDSAVYLCASSPHFTDTQYFGPGTRLTVL.